These 13 T cell receptor beta chains came from one sample sequenced in a study of cytomegalovirus exposure and HLA in healthy donors. A multiplex PCR was run with 60 Vbeta primers and 13 Jbeta primers. TCRdb's table, derived via immunoSEQ multiplex PCR, lists solely in-frame clones and lacks some. Of fewer than 350,000 clones listed, 70% to 90% are singletons. The sequencing sample was made of PBMCs. The receptors derive from a woman aged 18 to 35 in good health and CMV-seronegative.

The V and J genes are TRBV19 and TRBJ1-5; D is uncertain. Germline lookup yields CDR1 LNHDA and CDR2 SQIVND (reference sequence). CDR3 length equals 14 residues. V was cut by 8 bases and J by 7 bases, with 18 bases left in between. The CDR3 loop is CASARAGLGQPQHF. In DNA form, the CDR3 reads TGTGCCAGTGCCCGGGCGGGCCTCGGGCAGCCCCAGCATTTT.

The chain links TRBV19 to TRBJ1-2; 8 nucleotides line up with TRBD1. This CDR3 contains 14 residues. The junction had 11 bases not matched to a gene; V was cut back by 6 bases and J by 8 bases. Germline V gives CDR1 LNHDA, CDR2 SQIVND (reference sequence). The CDR3 bases are TGTGCCAGTAGCGACAGGGGATATCTGGGGGGCTACACCTTC. Translation: CASSDRGYLGGYTF.

The CDR3 DNA reads TGTGCCACCGGGGGGGAGACCCTGCCCCATGAGACCCAGTACTTC. Residues: CATGGETLPHETQYF. The rearrangement joins TRBV15 to TRBJ2-5, with 7 nucleotides matching TRBD2. V was clipped by 8 bases and J by 5 bases; unmatched bases: 14. The CDR3 consists of 15 residues. Germline CDR1 and CDR2: LNHNV and YYDKDF (reference sequence).

This clone was seen more than once but under ten times. The V call is TRBV20-1, the J call TRBJ1-2; D is uncertain. The V gene lost 5 bases and the J gene lost 6 bases, with 10 bases spanning the gap. In germline, CDR1 is DFQATT, CDR2 SNEGSKA (reference sequence). The CDR3 is 11 amino acids. The CDR3 is CSAVRGNGYTF. For the CDR3, the DNA is TGCAGTGCTGTCCGGGGTAATGGCTACACCTTC.

The rearrangement links TRBV6-5 to TRBJ1-5; unclear D gene. The CDR3 runs 15 residues. Germline CDR1 reads MNHEY; CDR2 reads SVGAGI. V shed 5 bases and J shed 6 bases, with 17 bases lying between them. The CDR3 region has the DNA TGTGCCAGCAGTCCCCGTGGCCCCTCGGGTCAGCCCCAGCATTTT. Amino acid sequence: CASSPRGPSGQPQHF.

The V and J genes are TRBV12-2 and TRBJ1-6; the table assigns TRBD1, which was not confirmed against the DNA. TRBV12-2 is a pseudogene locus. This CDR3 has 17 residues. In nucleotides, the CDR3 is TGTGCAAGTCGCTACCGGTTGGACAGTGATCAGGGTTCACCCCTCCACTTT. It encodes CASRYRLDSDQGSPLHF.

The chain recombines TRBV7-9 with TRBJ2-7; D gene ambiguous. The germline gives CDR1 SEHNR, CDR2 FQNEAQ (reference sequence). V was trimmed by 5 bases and J by 3 bases, leaving 5 bases between them. The CDR3 covers 11 residues. This CDR3 reads CASSPGYEQYF. CDR3 sequence (DNA): TGTGCCAGCAGCCCAGGCTACGAGCAGTACTTC.

The chain combines TRBV5-1 with TRBJ2-7; TRBD2 matches at 13 bases. The germline CDR1 and CDR2 sequences are SGHRS and YFSETQ. CDR3 length: 15 residues. V dropped 7 bases and J dropped 0; count of bases not matched to a gene: 4. The CDR3 loop reads CASSRTSGSSYEQYF. As DNA, the CDR3 is TGCGCCAGCTCAAGGACTAGCGGGAGCTCCTACGAGCAGTACTTC.

V and J are TRBV29-1 and TRBJ1-1, with D unclear. Germline V CDR1 and CDR2: SQVTM, ANQGSEA. V was clipped by 4 bases and J by 4 bases, with 7 bases between them. This CDR3 comprises 11 residues. CDR3 sequence: CSVVSGTEAFF. CDR3 nucleotides: TGCAGCGTTGTTTCAGGCACTGAAGCTTTCTTT.

The chain employs TRBV6-6 and TRBJ2-4; 14 bases fit TRBD2. The V and J ends lost 7 bases and 9 bases, in that order; junction bases with no gene match: 11. Looked up from germline, CDR1 is MNHNY and CDR2 is SVGAGI (reference sequence). CDR3 length: 16 amino acids. CDR3 loop: CASTPSGLAGAAIQYF. The CDR3 nucleotides read TGTGCCAGCACTCCTTCGGGACTAGCGGGGGCGGCCATTCAGTACTTC.

This rearrangement joins TRBV19 to TRBJ2-2; D unclear. The CDR3 totals 15 residues. V was cut by 1 base and J by 0 bases, with 6 bases left in between. Germline V gene sequence: CDR1 LNHDA, CDR2 SQIVND (reference sequence). CDR3 coding DNA: TGTGCCAGTAGTATAGGAACAGCGAACACCGGGGAGCTGTTTTTT. Encoded protein: CASSIGTANTGELFF. The complete variable domain, with remaining parts taken from reference TRBV19 and TRBJ2-2, reads DGGITQSPKYLFRKEGQNVTLSCEQNLNHDAMYWYRQDPGQGLRLIYYSQIVNDFQKGDIAEGYSVSREKKESFPLTVTSAQKNPTAFYLCASSIGTANTGELFFGEGSRLTVL.

The rearrangement uses TRBV6-6 and TRBJ1-3; 8 bases fit TRBD1. After removal of 4 bases from V and 3 bases from J, the junction contained 5 bases not matched to a gene. Per germline, CDR1 MNHNY and CDR2 SVGAGI (reference sequence). The CDR3 is made up of 15 amino acids. DNA for the CDR3: TGTGCCAGCAGTTCCATCGGGACAGGTGGAAACACCATATATTTT. It specifies CASSSIGTGGNTIYF.

The CDR3 reads CASSSEAVPSPLHF. In DNA, the CDR3 is TGTGCCAGCAGCTCGGAGGCAGTTCCTTCACCCCTCCACTTT. The chain combines TRBV7-2 with TRBJ1-6, with D unclear. Germline V gene lookup returns CDR1 SGHTA and CDR2 FQGNSA. V was clipped by 4 bases and J by 9 bases, with 13 bases between them. The CDR3 loop spans 14 amino acids.